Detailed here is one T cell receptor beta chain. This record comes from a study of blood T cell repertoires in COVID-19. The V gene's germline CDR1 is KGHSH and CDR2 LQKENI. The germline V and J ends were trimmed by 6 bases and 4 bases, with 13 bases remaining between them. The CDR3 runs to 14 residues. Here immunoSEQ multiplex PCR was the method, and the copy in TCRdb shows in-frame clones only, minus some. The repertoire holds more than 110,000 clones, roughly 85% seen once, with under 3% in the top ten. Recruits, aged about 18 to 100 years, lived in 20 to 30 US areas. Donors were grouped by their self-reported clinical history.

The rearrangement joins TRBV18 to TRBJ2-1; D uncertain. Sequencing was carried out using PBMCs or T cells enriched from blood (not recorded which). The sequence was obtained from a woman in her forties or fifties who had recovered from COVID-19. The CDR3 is CASSRLDGYNEQFF. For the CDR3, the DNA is TGTGCCAGCTCCAGACTCGATGGGTACAATGAGCAGTTCTTC.